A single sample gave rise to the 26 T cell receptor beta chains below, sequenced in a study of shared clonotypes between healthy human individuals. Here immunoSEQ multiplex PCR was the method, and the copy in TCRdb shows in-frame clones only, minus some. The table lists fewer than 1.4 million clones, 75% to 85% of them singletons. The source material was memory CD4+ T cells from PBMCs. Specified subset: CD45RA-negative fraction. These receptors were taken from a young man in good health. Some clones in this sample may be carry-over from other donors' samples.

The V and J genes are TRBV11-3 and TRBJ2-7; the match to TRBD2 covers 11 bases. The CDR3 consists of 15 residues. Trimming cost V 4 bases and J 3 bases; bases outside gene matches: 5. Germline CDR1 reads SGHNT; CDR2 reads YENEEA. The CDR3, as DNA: TGTGCCAGCAGCTCCGGGACTAGCGGCCACTACGAGCAGTACTTC. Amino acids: CASSSGTSGHYEQYF.

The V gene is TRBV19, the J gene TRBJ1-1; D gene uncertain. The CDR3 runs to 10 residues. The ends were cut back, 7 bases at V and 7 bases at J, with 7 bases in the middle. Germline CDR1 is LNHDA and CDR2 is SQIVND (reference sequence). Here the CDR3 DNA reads TGTGCCAGTAATGGCGGTGAAGCTTTCTTT. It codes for CASNGGEAFF.

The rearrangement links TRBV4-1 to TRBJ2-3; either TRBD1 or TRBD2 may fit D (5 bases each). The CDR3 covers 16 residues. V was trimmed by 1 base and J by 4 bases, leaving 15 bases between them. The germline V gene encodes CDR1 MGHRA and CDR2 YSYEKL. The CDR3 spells CASSQARDGVPDTQYF. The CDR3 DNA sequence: TGCGCCAGCAGCCAAGCCCGGGACGGCGTCCCAGATACGCAGTATTTT.

The CDR3 region is CATSYSRNTEAFF. CDR3 coding DNA: TGTGCCACCAGCTACAGCCGGAACACTGAAGCTTTCTTT. The genes are TRBV15 and TRBJ1-1; no clear D gene. Germline V CDR1 and CDR2: LNHNV, YYDKDF (reference sequence). The CDR3 spans 13 residues. The V gene lost 5 bases and the J gene lost 1 base, with 8 bases spanning the gap.

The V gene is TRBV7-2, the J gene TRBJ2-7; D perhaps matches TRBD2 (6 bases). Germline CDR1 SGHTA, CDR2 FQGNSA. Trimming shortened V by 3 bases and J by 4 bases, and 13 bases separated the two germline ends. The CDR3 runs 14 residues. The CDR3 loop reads CASSFSRDFYEQYF. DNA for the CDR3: TGTGCCAGCAGCTTTAGTCGGGACTTTTACGAGCAGTACTTC.

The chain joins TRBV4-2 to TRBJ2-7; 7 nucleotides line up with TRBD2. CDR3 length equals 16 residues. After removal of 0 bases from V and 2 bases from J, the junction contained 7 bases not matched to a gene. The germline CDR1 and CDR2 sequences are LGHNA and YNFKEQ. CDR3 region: CASSQDQGGRPYEQYF. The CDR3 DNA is TGTGCCAGCAGCCAAGATCAAGGCGGGAGACCCTACGAGCAGTACTTC.

DNA of the CDR3: TGTGCCAGCAGCTTAACCGCGGCGGCCCAAGAGACCCAGTACTTC. This gives the protein CASSLTAAAQETQYF. The V gene is TRBV7-3, the J gene TRBJ2-5; D call uncertain. Germline CDR1 SGHTA, CDR2 FQGTGA. This CDR3 has 15 residues. V lost 0 bases, J lost 1 base, and 9 bases lay in between.

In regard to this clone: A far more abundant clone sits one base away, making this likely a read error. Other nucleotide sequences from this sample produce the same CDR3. The CDR3 loop reads CAWSRGGSHEQYF. The CDR3 DNA follows: TGTGCCTGGAGCCGAGGGGGGAGCCACGAGCAGTACTTC. The chain couples TRBV30 to TRBJ2-7; D might be TRBD1 or TRBD2, each matching 6 bases. The CDR3 is made up of 13 amino acids. Germline assignment: CDR1 GTSNPN and CDR2 SVGIG (reference sequence). V gave up 3 bases and J gave up 5 bases, with 14 bases separating them.

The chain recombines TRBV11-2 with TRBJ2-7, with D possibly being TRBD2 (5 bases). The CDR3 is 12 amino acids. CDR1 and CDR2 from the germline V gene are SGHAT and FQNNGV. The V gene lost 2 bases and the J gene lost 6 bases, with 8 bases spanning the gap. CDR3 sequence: CASSLTRVEQYF. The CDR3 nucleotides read TGTGCCAGCAGCTTAACTAGAGTCGAGCAGTACTTC.

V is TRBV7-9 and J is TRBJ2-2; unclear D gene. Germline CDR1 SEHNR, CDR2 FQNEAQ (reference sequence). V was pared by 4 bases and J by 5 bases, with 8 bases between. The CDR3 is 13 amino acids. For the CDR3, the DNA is TGTGCCAGCAGCTCCCAAAGGACCGGGGAGCTGTTTTTT. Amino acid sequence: CASSSQRTGELFF. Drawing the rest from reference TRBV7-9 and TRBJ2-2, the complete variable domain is DTGVSQNPRHKITKRGQNVTFRCDPISEHNRLYWYRQTLGQGPEFLTYFQNEAQLEKSRLLSDRFSAERPKGSFSTLEIQRTEQGDSAMYLCASSSQRTGELFFGEGSRLTVL.

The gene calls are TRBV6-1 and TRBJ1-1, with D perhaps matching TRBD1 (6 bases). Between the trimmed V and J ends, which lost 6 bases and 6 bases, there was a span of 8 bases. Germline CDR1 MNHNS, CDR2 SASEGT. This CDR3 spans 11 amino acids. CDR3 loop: CASSQGPEAFF. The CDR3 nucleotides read TGTGCCAGCAGCCAGGGGCCTGAAGCTTTCTTT.

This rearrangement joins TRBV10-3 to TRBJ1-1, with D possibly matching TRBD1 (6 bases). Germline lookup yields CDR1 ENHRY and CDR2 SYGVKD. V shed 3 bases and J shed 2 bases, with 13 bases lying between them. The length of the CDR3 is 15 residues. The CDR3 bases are TGTGCCATCAGTGATCGGGCCAGGGGCAACACTGAAGCTTTCTTT. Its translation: CAISDRARGNTEAFF.

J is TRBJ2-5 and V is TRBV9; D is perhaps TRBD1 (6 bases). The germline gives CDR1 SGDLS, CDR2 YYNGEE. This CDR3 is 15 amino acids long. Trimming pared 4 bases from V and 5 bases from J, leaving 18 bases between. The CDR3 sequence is CASSSTGTPGETQYF. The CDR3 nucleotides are TGTGCCAGCAGCTCGACCGGGACACCCGGGGAGACCCAGTACTTC.

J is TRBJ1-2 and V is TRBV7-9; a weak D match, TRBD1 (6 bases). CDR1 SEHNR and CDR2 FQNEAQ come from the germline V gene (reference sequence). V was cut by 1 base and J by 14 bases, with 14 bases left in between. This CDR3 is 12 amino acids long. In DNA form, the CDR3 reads TGTGCCAGCAGCTTAGACAGGGAATATAGAACCTTC. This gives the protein CASSLDREYRTF.

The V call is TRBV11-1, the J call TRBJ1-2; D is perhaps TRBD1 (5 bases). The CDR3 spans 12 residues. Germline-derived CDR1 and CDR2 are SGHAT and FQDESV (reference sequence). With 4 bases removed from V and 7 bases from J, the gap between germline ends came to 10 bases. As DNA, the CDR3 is TGTGCCAGCAGCTCAGGAGGGGTTGGCTACACCTTC. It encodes CASSSGGVGYTF. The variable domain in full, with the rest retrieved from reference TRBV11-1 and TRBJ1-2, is EAEVAQSPRYKITEKSQAVAFWCDPISGHATLYWYRQILGQGPELLVQFQDESVVDDSQLPKDRFSAERLKGVDSTLKIQPAELGDSAMYLCASSSGGVGYTFGSGTRLTVV.

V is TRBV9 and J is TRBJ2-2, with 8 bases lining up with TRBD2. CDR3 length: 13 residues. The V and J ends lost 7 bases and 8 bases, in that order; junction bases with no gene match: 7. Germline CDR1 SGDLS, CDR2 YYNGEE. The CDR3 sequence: CASRAGEFGELFF. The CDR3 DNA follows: TGTGCCAGCCGAGCGGGAGAATTTGGGGAGCTGTTTTTT. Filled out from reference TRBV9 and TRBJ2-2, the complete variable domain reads DSGVTQTPKHLITATGQRVTLRCSPRSGDLSVYWYQQSLDQGLQFLIQYYNGEERAKGNILERFSAQQFPDLHSELNLSSLELGDSALYFCASRAGEFGELFFGEGSRLTVL.

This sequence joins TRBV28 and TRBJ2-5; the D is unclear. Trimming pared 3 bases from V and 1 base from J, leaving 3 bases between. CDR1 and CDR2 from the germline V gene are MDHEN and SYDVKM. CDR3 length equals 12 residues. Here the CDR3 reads CASSFFQETQYF. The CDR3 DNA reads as TGTGCCAGCAGTTTCTTCCAAGAGACCCAGTACTTC.

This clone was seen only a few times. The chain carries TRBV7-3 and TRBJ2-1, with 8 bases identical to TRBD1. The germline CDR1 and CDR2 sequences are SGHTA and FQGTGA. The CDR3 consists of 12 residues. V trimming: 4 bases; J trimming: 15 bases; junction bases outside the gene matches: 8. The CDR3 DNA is TGTGCCAGCAGCTCGCAACAGGGGGGACTGTTCTTC. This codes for CASSSQQGGLFF.

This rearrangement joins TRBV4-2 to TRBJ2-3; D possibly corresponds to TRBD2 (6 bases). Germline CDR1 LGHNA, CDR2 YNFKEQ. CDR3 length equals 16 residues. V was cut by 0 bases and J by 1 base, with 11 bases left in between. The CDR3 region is CASSQDIAARTDTQYF. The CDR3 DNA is TGTGCCAGCAGCCAAGATATAGCGGCCCGCACAGATACGCAGTATTTT.

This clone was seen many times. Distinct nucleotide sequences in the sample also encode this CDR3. This CDR3 reads CASSLEGVTPWNTEAFF. The CDR3 DNA reads as TGCGCCAGCAGCTTGGAGGGAGTGACTCCTTGGAACACTGAAGCTTTCTTT. J is TRBJ1-1 and V is TRBV5-1; D remains ambiguous. Germline V gene data show CDR1 as SGHRS and CDR2 as YFSETQ. V lost 0 bases to trimming and J lost 1 base, with 16 bases between them. The CDR3 runs 17 residues. The whole variable domain, remainder taken from reference TRBV5-1 and TRBJ1-1, is KAGVTQTPRYLIKTRGQQVTLSCSPISGHRSVSWYQQTPGQGLQFLFEYFSETQRNKGNFPGRFSGRQFSNSRSEMNVSTLELGDSALYLCASSLEGVTPWNTEAFFGQGTRLTVV.

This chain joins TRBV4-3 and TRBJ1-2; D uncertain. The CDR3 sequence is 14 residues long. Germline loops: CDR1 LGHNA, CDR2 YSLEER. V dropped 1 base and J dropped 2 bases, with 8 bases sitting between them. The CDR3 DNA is TGCGCCAGCAGCCAAGGCAGTGGGAACTATGGCTACACCTTC. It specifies CASSQGSGNYGYTF.

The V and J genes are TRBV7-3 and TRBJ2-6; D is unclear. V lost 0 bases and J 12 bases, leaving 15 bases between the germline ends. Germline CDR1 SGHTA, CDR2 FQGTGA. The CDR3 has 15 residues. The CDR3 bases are TGTGCCAGCAGCTTAACAAGGCTCCCCTCTCCCGTCCTGACTTTC. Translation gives CASSLTRLPSPVLTF. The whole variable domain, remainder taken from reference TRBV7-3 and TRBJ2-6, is GAGVSQTPSNKVTEKGKYVELRCDPISGHTALYWYRQSLGQGPEFLIYFQGTGAADDSGLPNDRFFAVRPEGSVSTLKIQRTERGDSAVYLCASSLTRLPSPVLTFGAGSRLTVL.

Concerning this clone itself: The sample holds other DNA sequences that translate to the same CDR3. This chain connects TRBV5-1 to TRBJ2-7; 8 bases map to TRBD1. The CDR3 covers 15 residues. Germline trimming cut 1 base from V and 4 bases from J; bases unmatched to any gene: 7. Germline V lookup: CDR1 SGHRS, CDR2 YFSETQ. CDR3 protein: CASSLIPGGPYEQYF. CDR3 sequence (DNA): TGCGCCAGCAGCTTGATCCCAGGGGGCCCATACGAGCAGTACTTC.

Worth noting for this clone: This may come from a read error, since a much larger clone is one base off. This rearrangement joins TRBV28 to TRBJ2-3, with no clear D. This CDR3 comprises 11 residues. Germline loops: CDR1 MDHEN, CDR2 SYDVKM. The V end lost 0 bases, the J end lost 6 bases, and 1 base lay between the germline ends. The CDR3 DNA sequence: TGTGCCAGCAGTTTATGGGATACGCAGTATTTT. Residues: CASSLWDTQYF. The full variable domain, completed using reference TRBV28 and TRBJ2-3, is DVKVTQSSRYLVKRTGEKVFLECVQDMDHENMFWYRQDPGLGLRLIYFSYDVKMKEKGDIPEGYSVSREKKERFSLILESASTNQTSMYLCASSLWDTQYFGPGTRLTVL.

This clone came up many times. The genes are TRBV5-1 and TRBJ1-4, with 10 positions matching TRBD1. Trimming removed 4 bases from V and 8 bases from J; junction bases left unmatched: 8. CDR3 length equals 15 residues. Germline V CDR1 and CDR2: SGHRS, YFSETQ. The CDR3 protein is CASSLVGTGVEKLFF. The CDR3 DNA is TGCGCCAGCAGCCTGGTAGGGACAGGGGTCGAAAAACTGTTTTTT.

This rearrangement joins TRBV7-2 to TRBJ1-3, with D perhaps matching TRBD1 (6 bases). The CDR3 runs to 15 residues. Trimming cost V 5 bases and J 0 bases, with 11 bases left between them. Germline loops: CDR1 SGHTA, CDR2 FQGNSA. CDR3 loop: CASSTQGGSGNTIYF. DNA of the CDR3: TGTGCCAGCAGCACACAGGGTGGCTCTGGAAACACCATATATTTT.